The source of this TCR beta chain is a study of blood T cell repertoires in COVID-19. Background on the study: Sample material is recorded as cDNA or gDNA derived from T cells, B-cell-depleted T cells, or PBMCs.

The V and J ends lost 5 bases and 1 base, in that order; junction bases with no gene match: 4. The CDR3 consists of 16 residues. Looked up from germline, CDR1 is SNHLY and CDR2 is FYNNEI. Sequenced by immunoSEQ multiplex PCR; TCRdb stores in-frame clones only, minus some. Here the sample spans just under 65,000 clones, around four fifths being singletons. The TCR sequence derives from a human donor in a cohort sampled during active COVID-19. The V and J genes are TRBV2 and TRBJ2-3; 12 bases fit TRBD2. The specimen sequenced was peripheral blood. CDR3 residues: CASSILAGGGTDTQYF. CDR3 DNA: TGTGCCAGCAGTATACTAGCGGGAGGAGGCACAGATACGCAGTATTTT.